A single sample is the source of the 5 T cell receptor beta chains below, sequenced in a study of cytomegalovirus exposure and HLA in healthy donors. The PCR used 60 Vbeta and 13 Jbeta primers. Here immunoSEQ multiplex PCR was the method, and the copy in TCRdb shows in-frame clones only, minus some. The profile covers some 200,000 clones, with around 79% appearing a single time and roughly 2% taken by the ten largest. Sequenced: PBMCs. The receptors stem from a man aged 18 to 29 in good health and CMV-seronegative.

The chain is built from TRBV7-8 and TRBJ2-5; 8 nucleotides align to TRBD2. The CDR3 sequence is 15 residues long. J gave up 5 bases and V 1 base, and 6 bases lay outside the gene matches. CDR1 is SGHVS, CDR2 FQNEAQ, per germline. The CDR3 DNA follows: TGTGCCAGCAGCTTAGATCCGGGAGGGAGGGAGACCCAGTACTTC. It specifies CASSLDPGGRETQYF.

The CDR3 DNA is TGTGCCAGTAGGACAGGGGAAAACTATGGCTACACCTTC. This translates into CASRTGENYGYTF. The chain links TRBV6-1 to TRBJ1-2; 9 nucleotides align to TRBD1. With V trimmed by 9 bases and J by 2 bases, 4 bases remained unmatched. This CDR3 spans 13 amino acids. Per germline, CDR1 MNHNS and CDR2 SASEGT.

V and J are TRBV7-6 and TRBJ1-3, with no clear D. Germline CDR1 and CDR2: SGHVS and FNYEAQ. The V end lost 3 bases, the J end lost 1 base, and 7 bases lay between the germline ends. CDR3 size: 14 residues. CDR3 in amino acids: CASSLRRSGNTIYF. The CDR3 region has the DNA TGTGCCAGCAGCTTGAGGCGGTCTGGAAACACCATATATTTT.

This clone showed up just a few times. The J gene is TRBJ2-3, the V gene TRBV7-3; 9 nucleotides agree with TRBD2. V shed 6 bases and J 3 bases; nucleotides not matched to a gene: 4. CDR3 size: 14 residues. The germline gives CDR1 SGHTA, CDR2 FQGTGA. The CDR3 DNA follows: TGTGCCAGCAGTCCAAGCGGGGGGACAGATACGCAGTATTTT. It translates to CASSPSGGTDTQYF.

This clone came up once. This rearrangement joins TRBV13 to TRBJ1-1, with D possibly being TRBD1 (5 bases). The germline gives CDR1 PRHDT, CDR2 FYEKMQ (reference sequence). Trimming removed 5 bases at V and 0 bases at J, with 10 bases between. The CDR3 consists of 14 residues. The CDR3 sequence is CASSPQEMNTEAFF. The CDR3 DNA reads TGTGCCAGCAGCCCACAGGAGATGAACACTGAAGCTTTCTTT. The whole variable domain, remainder taken from reference TRBV13 and TRBJ1-1, is AAGVIQSPRHLIKEKRETATLKCYPIPRHDTVYWYQQGPGQDPQFLISFYEKMQSDKGSIPDRFSAQQFSDYHSELNMSSLELGDSALYFCASSPQEMNTEAFFGQGTRLTVV.